These 31 T cell receptor beta chains originate from one sample sequenced in a study of blood T cells in healthy people across ages. A second about 7 to 12 cycle PCR used barcoded and J-beta primers. TCRdb fed the 5' RACE reads into MiXCR, producing one record per CDR3 protein. The repertoire has hundreds of thousands of distinct CDR3 sequences, approximately 25% of them found once; the top ten carry roughly 9%. The sample also formed part of further work on T cells of mothers and their children.

The source material was blood. These receptors were obtained from a boy aged 5-17 years in good health.

This clonotype showed up just a few times. This rearrangement joins TRBV7-2 to TRBJ1-6; TRBD1 might be the D (6 bases). Trimming cost V 4 bases and J 8 bases, with 15 bases left between them. Germline V gene lookup returns CDR1 SGHTA and CDR2 FQGNSA. The CDR3 runs to 15 residues. The chain's CDR3 is CASSSPGHQHSPLHF. CDR3 in DNA: TGTGCCAGCAGCTCGCCGGGACATCAGCATTCACCCCTCCACTTT.

In DNA, the CDR3 is TGTGCCAGCAGCCCCTTAACAGCAACTAATGAAAAACTGTTTTTT. Translating it yields CASSPLTATNEKLFF. The chain carries TRBV7-9 and TRBJ1-4; D call uncertain. Germline V lookup: CDR1 SEHNR, CDR2 FQNEAQ (reference sequence). The CDR3 spans 15 residues. V was shortened by 5 bases and J by 0 bases, with 10 bases between the two germline ends.

Only a few counts were recorded for this clonotype. This sequence joins TRBV15 and TRBJ2-5; 8 bases map to TRBD2. The germline gives CDR1 LNHNV, CDR2 YYDKDF (reference sequence). This CDR3 spans 17 amino acids. J was trimmed by 2 bases and V by 5 bases; bases with no gene match: 13. CDR3 region: CATSVRLATTVQETQYF. CDR3 coding DNA: TGTGCCACCAGCGTTCGACTAGCGACCACCGTTCAAGAGACCCAGTACTTC. The full variable domain, in which reference TRBV15 and TRBJ2-5 provide the parts outside the CDR3, is DAMVIQNPRYQVTQFGKPVTLSCSQTLNHNVMYWYQQKSSQAPKLLFHYYDKDFNNEADTPDNFQSRRPNTSFCFLDIRSPGLGDTAMYLCATSVRLATTVQETQYFGPGTRLLVL.

This clonotype was seen only a few times. The chain uses TRBV20-1 and TRBJ2-7; D is possibly TRBD2 (6 bases). Trimming removed 3 bases from V and 2 bases from J, with 14 bases in between. This CDR3 is 14 amino acids long. CDR1 DFQATT and CDR2 SNEGSKA come from the germline V gene (reference sequence). This CDR3 is CSARDYLGPYEQYF. The CDR3 DNA reads as TGCAGTGCTAGGGACTACCTGGGCCCCTACGAGCAGTACTTC.

The rearrangement links TRBV4-1 to TRBJ2-7; no clear D gene. Germline V lookup: CDR1 MGHRA, CDR2 YSYEKL. V lost 2 bases and J 4 bases, leaving 24 bases between the germline ends. The CDR3 totals 18 residues. CDR3 DNA: TGCGCCAGCAGCCAAACCCCTCTGGGCTCCTTTTATGAGTACGAGCAGTACTTC. It translates to CASSQTPLGSFYEYEQYF.

Details on this clonotype: A much larger clone lies one base from this, so it may be a read error. The chain employs TRBV7-2 and TRBJ2-5, with 8 bases aligning to TRBD2. The CDR3 contains 15 residues. The germline CDR1 and CDR2 sequences are SGHTA and FQGNSA. CDR3 sequence: CASSFGGASGEAQYF. DNA for the CDR3: TGTGCCAGCAGCTTCGGGGGGGCGTCGGGAGAGGCCCAGTACTTC.

This rearrangement joins TRBV7-9 to TRBJ2-5, with D unclear. V lost 3 bases to trimming and J lost 1 base, with 12 bases between them. CDR1 is SEHNR, CDR2 FQNEAQ, per germline (reference sequence). CDR3 length equals 15 residues. CDR3 DNA: TGTGCCAGCAGCTTGAGCCAGCCCTCCCAAGAGACCCAGTACTTC. Amino acids: CASSLSQPSQETQYF. Filled out from reference TRBV7-9 and TRBJ2-5, the complete variable domain reads DTGVSQNPRHKITKRGQNVTFRCDPISEHNRLYWYRQTLGQGPEFLTYFQNEAQLEKSRLLSDRFSAERPKGSFSTLEIQRTEQGDSAMYLCASSLSQPSQETQYFGPGTRLLVL.

This clonotype appeared a few times. The chain has TRBV5-1 and TRBJ2-5, with D perhaps TRBD2 (6 bases). The closer fit of TRBJ2-1 to the DNA end suggests the J call may be wrong. This CDR3 is 14 amino acids long. Germline V gene data show CDR1 as SGHRS and CDR2 as YFSETQ. The CDR3 nucleotides read TGCGCCAGCAGCTTATTCGGGAGTATGAATGAGCAGTTCTTC. This gives the protein CASSLFGSMNEQFF.

The V gene is TRBV20-1, the J gene TRBJ1-4; unclear D gene. The CDR3 is made up of 16 amino acids. In germline, CDR1 is DFQATT, CDR2 SNEGSKA (reference sequence). V lost 6 bases, J lost 4 bases, and 21 bases lay in between. CDR3 sequence: CSAPIWWRSRNEKLFF. Written as DNA, the CDR3 is TGCAGTGCCCCGATTTGGTGGAGGTCACGTAATGAAAAACTGTTTTTT.

The chain has TRBV13 and TRBJ2-5; 9 nucleotides agree with TRBD2. The DNA matches TRBJ2-1 better at its end, which makes the J call doubtful. Germline V CDR1 and CDR2: PRHDT, FYEKMQ (reference sequence). CDR3 length: 16 amino acids. For the CDR3, the DNA is TGTGCCAGCAGATCCCCTAGCGGGATGGAGTACAATGAGCAGTTCTTC. Encoded protein: CASRSPSGMEYNEQFF.

The chain joins TRBV29-1 to TRBJ1-2; perhaps TRBD1 as D (6 bases). The germline V gene encodes CDR1 SQVTM and CDR2 ANQGSEA. Trimming left V 7 bases short and J 4 bases short, with 16 bases between. The CDR3 has 13 amino acids. CDR3 sequence (DNA): TGCAGCGACGAACAAGGGGGGGCCTATGGCTACACCTTC. Translation gives CSDEQGGAYGYTF.

This clonotype was detected only a few times. The chain carries TRBV10-3 and TRBJ2-5; perhaps TRBD1 as D (6 bases). Deletions cut 2 bases from V and 5 bases from J, with 27 bases between. CDR1 is ENHRY, CDR2 SYGVKD, per germline. This CDR3 spans 19 amino acids. The CDR3 loop is CAISEPDNFRTETGETQYF. CDR3 in DNA: TGTGCCATCAGTGAGCCGGATAATTTCAGGACAGAAACGGGGGAGACCCAGTACTTC.

This clonotype turned up a few times. The chain uses TRBV7-3 and TRBJ2-5; 8 positions match TRBD2. The trim removed 8 bases at V and 2 bases at J, leaving 10 bases unmatched. The CDR3 consists of 15 residues. CDR1 and CDR2 (germline): SGHTA, FQGTGA. CDR3 coding DNA: TGTGCCAGCTCCTTCAGGGGCGGGGGGCAAGAGACCCAGTACTTC. Its protein is CASSFRGGGQETQYF.

This clonotype came up a few times. The chain employs TRBV10-3 and TRBJ1-4; no clear D. Germline V gives CDR1 ENHRY, CDR2 SYGVKD. The ends were cut back, 3 bases at V and 3 bases at J, with 8 bases in the middle. There are 14 residues in the CDR3. CDR3 in DNA: TGTGCCATCAGTGATCAAGACTCTAATGAAAAACTGTTTTTT. Amino acid sequence: CAISDQDSNEKLFF.

The chain is built from TRBV29-1 and TRBJ1-1, with D possibly TRBD1 on 5 matching bases. V gave up 0 bases and J gave up 7 bases, with 12 bases separating them. Germline V lookup: CDR1 SQVTM, CDR2 ANQGSEA. The CDR3 covers 13 residues. CDR3 nucleotide sequence: TGCAGCGTTGAAGAGGACACCCTAGGTGAAGCTTTCTTT. Its protein is CSVEEDTLGEAFF.

This clonotype was counted only a few times. This chain joins TRBV20-1 and TRBJ1-1; possible D gene TRBD1, 6 bases. Per the germline V gene, CDR1 is DFQATT and CDR2 is SNEGSKA (reference sequence). V lost 6 bases and J 6 bases, leaving 17 bases between the germline ends. The CDR3 totals 13 residues. CDR3 coding DNA: TGCAGTGCGAGGGACACAGCAGTCGCTGAAGCTTTCTTT. Amino acids: CSARDTAVAEAFF.

A few counts support this clonotype. CDR3 region: CASSQDLYGGGGYTF. CDR3 coding DNA: TGCGCCAGCAGCCAAGATTTATATGGGGGTGGGGGCTACACCTTC. The chain is built from TRBV4-1 and TRBJ1-2; D perhaps matches TRBD1 (5 bases). The CDR3 has 15 amino acids. The V gene lost 0 bases and the J gene lost 8 bases, with 16 bases spanning the gap. Germline CDR1 is MGHRA and CDR2 is YSYEKL.

The table lists this clonotype with a few counts. CDR3 DNA sequence: TGCAGCTCCCAGGTCTGGCGGGAGACCTACAATGAGCAGTTCTTC. Residues: CSSQVWRETYNEQFF. The gene calls are TRBV29-1 and TRBJ2-1, with 7 bases aligning to TRBD2. CDR1 and CDR2 (germline): SQVTM, ANQGSEA. V was clipped by 8 bases and J by 2 bases; unmatched bases: 12. The CDR3 totals 15 residues.

V and J are TRBV10-3 and TRBJ1-5; maybe TRBD1 (6 bases). Trimming left V 4 bases short and J 3 bases short, with 16 bases between. The CDR3 is 16 residues long. Germline V gene sequence: CDR1 ENHRY, CDR2 SYGVKD. CDR3 in amino acids: CAISGDGGRLNQPQHF. The CDR3, as DNA: TGTGCCATCAGTGGTGATGGGGGCCGCCTCAATCAGCCCCAGCATTTT.

In this sample, this clonotype turned up many times. One junction end does not reproduce the germline sequence, and a read error may be involved. The chain joins TRBV5-1 to TRBJ1-5, with D unclear. From germline, CDR1 is SGHRS and CDR2 YFSETQ. There are 14 residues in the CDR3. This chain's CDR3 is CASSLDGSNQPQHF. The CDR3 DNA reads TGTGCCAGCAGTTTGGACGGATCCAATCAGCCCCAGCATTTT.

The genes are TRBV12-3 or TRBV12-4 and TRBJ2-3; D tentatively fits TRBD1 or TRBD2 (5 bases each). The CDR3 contains 16 residues. Trimming took 6 bases from V and 6 from J, leaving 22 bases between them. The CDR3 protein is CASSTQPRDARDTQYF. DNA of the CDR3: TGTGCCAGCAGCACCCAGCCCCGGGACGCCAGGGATACGCAGTATTTT.

In its sample, this clonotype was seen a few times. This rearrangement joins TRBV7-9 to TRBJ1-3; a possible D gene is TRBD1 (5 bases). V was cut by 6 bases and J by 0 bases, with 15 bases left in between. Germline-derived CDR1 and CDR2 are SEHNR and FQNEAQ (reference sequence). CDR3 length: 16 amino acids. This CDR3 reads CASRRGAVNSGNTIYF. CDR3 nucleotides: TGTGCCAGCAGACGAGGGGCCGTAAACTCTGGAAACACCATATATTTT. The full variable domain, its missing parts supplied by reference TRBV7-9 and TRBJ1-3, is DTGVSQNPRHKITKRGQNVTFRCDPISEHNRLYWYRQTLGQGPEFLTYFQNEAQLEKSRLLSDRFSAERPKGSFSTLEIQRTEQGDSAMYLCASRRGAVNSGNTIYFGEGSWLTVV.

This sequence joins TRBV5-1 and TRBJ2-5; 9 nucleotides align to TRBD2. This CDR3 has 15 residues. CDR1 is SGHRS, CDR2 YFSETQ, per germline. With 9 bases clipped from V and 3 bases from J, the junction kept 12 bases outside the gene matches. Here the CDR3 DNA reads TGCGCCACCCAACGGGGTAGCGGGAGAGAAGAGACCCAGTACTTC. The encoded protein is CATQRGSGREETQYF.

The CDR3 coding sequence is TGCGCCAGCAGCCAAATAGGGATCTCCTACGAGCAGTACTTC. Its protein product is CASSQIGISYEQYF. The chain combines TRBV4-1 with TRBJ2-7; no reliable D call. Germline values: CDR1 MGHRA, CDR2 YSYEKL. The CDR3 has 14 residues. Trimming removed 2 bases at V and 0 bases at J, with 8 bases between.

The rearrangement links TRBV20-1 to TRBJ2-5, with TRBD2 matching 7 bases. The CDR3 has 12 amino acids. From germline, CDR1 is DFQATT and CDR2 SNEGSKA (reference sequence). With 3 bases clipped from V and 4 bases from J, the junction kept 2 bases outside the gene matches. CDR3 coding DNA: TGCAGTGCTAGGGCTAGCGGAGAGACCCAGTACTTC. This encodes CSARASGETQYF.

The V call is TRBV10-3, the J call TRBJ2-3; D gene uncertain. Trimming took 1 base from V and 5 from J, leaving 10 bases between them. The CDR3 consists of 14 residues. Germline CDR1 is ENHRY and CDR2 is SYGVKD. The CDR3 spells CAISELTHGDTQYF. The CDR3 DNA reads TGTGCCATCAGTGAGTTGACCCATGGAGATACGCAGTATTTT.

This sequence joins TRBV28 and TRBJ2-5; TRBD1 might be the D (5 bases). The tail of the sequence fits TRBJ2-1 better, so the J call may be wrong. The CDR3 runs 15 residues. Germline CDR1 MDHEN, CDR2 SYDVKM. The CDR3: CASSFSTVGVGEQFF. CDR3 nucleotides: TGTGCCAGCAGTTTTTCTACTGTAGGGGTCGGTGAGCAGTTCTTC.

The chain has TRBV7-2 and TRBJ2-1; TRBD1 is a possible D gene (5 bases). Germline V lookup: CDR1 SGHTA, CDR2 FQGNSA. V dropped 2 bases and J dropped 0 bases, with 8 bases sitting between them. This CDR3 is 15 amino acids long. In DNA, the CDR3 is TGTGCCAGCAGCTTAAGGGGTACCTCCTACAATGAGCAGTTCTTC. This codes for CASSLRGTSYNEQFF.

The chain joins TRBV20-1 to TRBJ1-2; D remains ambiguous. Trimming removed 1 base at V and 1 base at J, with 10 bases between. The germline CDR1 and CDR2 sequences are DFQATT and SNEGSKA (reference sequence). This CDR3 region has 14 residues. CDR3 protein: CSARGSENNYGYTF. The CDR3 DNA reads as TGCAGTGCTAGAGGGTCAGAAAATAACTATGGCTACACCTTC.

Note on this clonotype: Possible read error: a much larger clone is one base away. CDR3 DNA sequence: TGTGCCAGCAGCGCGGGACTAGCGGAAGAGACCCAGTACTTC. Protein product: CASSAGLAEETQYF. The V call is TRBV9, the J call TRBJ2-5; 11 nucleotides match TRBD2. The CDR3 loop spans 14 amino acids. Per germline, CDR1 SGDLS and CDR2 YYNGEE. The junction had 1 base not matched to a gene; V was cut back by 3 bases and J by 3 bases.

The V call is TRBV29-1, the J call TRBJ2-7; possible D gene TRBD1, 5 bases. Germline-derived CDR1 and CDR2 are SQVTM and ANQGSEA. The CDR3 spans 14 residues. V was cut by 3 bases and J by 6 bases, with 18 bases left in between. The CDR3 DNA reads TGCAGCGTTGACCCCTTCCCTGGGGCTAGCGAGCAGTACTTC. This gives the protein CSVDPFPGASEQYF.